Listed here is a single T cell receptor (beta chain). This clonotype showed up many times. The clone's antigen remains unknown. No quality values exist for individual bases; no much larger clone is one base distant. Hyperthyroidism patients were newly diagnosed, with disease duration under 2 months, and aged 18 to 65 years. Any patient with an uncontrolled infection, another autoimmune disease, pregnancy or lactation was excluded. Diagnoses relied on clinical symptoms, serum thyroxine and TRAb, thyroid ultrasound and orbital computed tomography. For progressor patients, blood was drawn at the first diagnosis of hyperthyroidism, before any ophthalmopathy symptoms had appeared. PBMCs were isolated from around 10 ml of fresh peripheral blood by Ficoll-Paque density gradient centrifugation. Progressor patients were initially diagnosed with Graves' hyperthyroidism and developed ophthalmopathy during follow-up. Total RNA was extracted using Trizol reagent, and RNA quality was assessed on an Agilent 2100 Bioanalyzer.

The CDR3 sequence holds 16 residues, the cysteine and phenylalanine included. The read is trimmed to its CDR3 DNA, 48 bases read in frame from base 1. For CDR1 and CDR2, the germline V gene lists KGHDR and SFDVKD. V is shortened by 3 bases, J by 0 bases, and the region joining them spans 13 bases. The entry originates in a study of T cells in Graves' hyperthyroidism and ophthalmopathy (dated by TCRdb to the late 2010s). Broadly, across the study: Peripheral blood was sampled at the time of initial diagnosis, prior to any treatment. TCR V-J signatures able to tell the groups apart were searched for in a discovery cohort of some 97 patients, of whom over 40 had Graves' ophthalmopathy and roughly 58 had stable Graves' hyperthyroidism. Prospective prediction of ophthalmopathy was tested in an independent validation cohort consisting of 18 hyperthyroidism patients and over 15 patients who later progressed to ophthalmopathy. The 75 to 100 discovery patients were randomly split 7:3 into training and test sets. The study also compared thyroid tissue and blood T-cell repertoires from roughly six Graves' hyperthyroidism patients. Following sampling, methimazole starting at 30 mg daily was given to hyperthyroidism patients, and high-dose intravenous methylprednisolone was given to ophthalmopathy patients. The paper reports TCR Vbeta CDR3 sequencing of some 140 peripheral blood samples: fewer than 50 ophthalmopathy, roughly 74 hyperthyroidism and 17 progressor patients.

The TCR beta CDR3 regions were amplified from the RNA transcripts. A first-round RT-PCR of the TCR CDR3 used the HTBI primer set with the Qiagen OneStep RT-PCR kit. A second multiplex PCR round built the libraries, followed by size selection and purification. Sequencing of the libraries was done on an Illumina HiSeq2000 using paired-end 100 bp reads. The published analysis was carried out like this. SOAPnuke was used to process the raw data, with reads discarded if the reads contained adapters or uncalled bases, had a mean Phred below 15, or lacked an exact constant-primer or identifier match. COPE v1.2.5 was used to merge the high-quality paired reads, and each unique nucleotide sequence was defined as a clonotype. MiTCR v1.1 was used to align clonotypes to the IMGT TRBV, TRBD and TRBJ reference segments. The analysis was restricted to V-J combinations with a frequency above 0.0001, which together covered 99.2% of the repertoires. The TCS score was defined as the ratio of F50 (clonal expansion) to E x V (chaos), calculated using BLOSUM62-based TCRdist between CDR3 peptides within each V-J. Welch's t-statistics and random forest reduced 500 to 650 V-J features to 13, which were used in a naive Bayes classifier (R e1071). TCRdb itself trimmed the public reads at Q25 with fastp, ran MiXCR and retained productive beta chains. When rows share a CDR3 protein, they turn into one entry using the most common DNA and genes. Clone size and V and J calls follow TCRdb, not the original study. This sample comprises about 270,000 distinct CDR3 sequences, 25% to 30% of them detected only once. The ten largest make up about a quarter of the sample.

Study-wide conclusions, independent of this receptor: During validation, the model predicted progression to ophthalmopathy a median of approximately six months ahead of onset, with around 71% sensitivity and 72.22% specificity. Most expanded thyroid clonotypes (frequency above 0.001) were also detected in blood, a finding suggesting that blood repertoires may reflect thyroid immune responses. Sample size was not statistically predetermined, and investigators were not blinded to group allocation. In cross-validation, a model built on a 13 V-J signature told ophthalmopathy apart from stable hyperthyroidism with approximately 90% sensitivity and 81% to 82% specificity, and in testing the same model reached 80%/75%.

The sequencing input was blood. The source of this sequence is a man aged 35 to 55 with Graves' hyperthyroidism that later progressed to Graves' ophthalmopathy. The sequence links TRBV24-1 to TRBJ1-2; there is no confident call for the D gene. The bases are TGTGCCACCAGTGATCCCCGACCGGGAACTAACTATGGCTACACCTTC. This translates into CATSDPRPGTNYGYTF.